This T cell receptor beta chain was sequenced during a study of cytotoxic CD8 clonotypes in ibrutinib-treated CLL. Comment on this clone: Its target is unknown. The junction and the germline gene differ at one end; a read error may be behind it.

In germline, CDR1 is SSHAT, CDR2 FNYEAQ (reference sequence). The CDR3 extends over 16 amino acids. General observations from the study: There were few public clonotypes, and on treatment they contracted or stayed stable. Baseline clonality was higher than in age-matched healthy donors and moved in step with circulating CD8+ T-cell counts. The clonality went up when patients responded to ibrutinib and dropped back toward baseline at progression. Sustained-remission and progressing patients had different sampling times.

Here immunoSEQ multiplex PCR was the method, and the copy in TCRdb shows in-frame clones only, minus some. Among 40,000 or so clones listed, just over 65% were seen once. The sequence came from a human donor with chronic lymphocytic leukemia. The specimen was PBMCs, collected after 24 months of ibrutinib treatment. V usage is TRBV7-7 and J usage is TRBJ2-2; 12 bases are a match to TRBD1. The CDR3 spells CASSLAGTGGHGELFF. CDR3 DNA sequence: TGTGCTAGCAGCTTAGCGGGGACAGGGGGCCACGGGGAGCTGTTTTTT.